Listed here are 32 T cell receptor beta chains from one sample, sequenced in a study of graft-versus-host responses after intestinal transplantation. Sequencing was performed with immunoSEQ multiplex PCR; in TCRdb, only in-frame clones are kept and a portion is missing. Among around 89,000 clones listed, around 90% were seen once. These TCRs' antigens remain unknown. The material was unstimulated CD8+ T cells sorted from spleen or lymph node cells, obtained before transplant. These receptor sequences come from a human donor who was the organ donor for an intestinal transplant.

V is TRBV9 and J is TRBJ2-1; the D gene is possibly TRBD2 (6 bases). This CDR3 comprises 14 residues. CDR1 SGDLS and CDR2 YYNGEE come from the germline V gene. With 2 bases removed from V and 0 bases from J, the gap between germline ends came to 6 bases. CDR3 sequence reads: CASSVGGSYNEQFF. In DNA form, the CDR3 reads TGTGCCAGCAGCGTCGGGGGCTCCTACAATGAGCAGTTCTTC. Filled out from reference TRBV9 and TRBJ2-1, the complete variable domain reads DSGVTQTPKHLITATGQRVTLRCSPRSGDLSVYWYQQSLDQGLQFLIQYYNGEERAKGNILERFSAQQFPDLHSELNLSSLELGDSALYFCASSVGGSYNEQFFGPGTRLTVL.

This clone came up once. The chain joins TRBV4-3 to TRBJ2-3, with TRBD2 matching 12 bases. V lost 4 bases and J lost 5; bases outside the gene matches: 7. Germline V gives CDR1 LGHNA, CDR2 YSLEER. CDR3 length: 16 amino acids. Written as DNA, the CDR3 is TGCGCCAGCAGCCCTCGACTAGCGGGGGTGGAAGATACGCAGTATTTT. This codes for CASSPRLAGVEDTQYF.

The chain recombines TRBV4-1 with TRBJ1-6, with 10 bases lining up with TRBD1. V gave up 0 bases and J gave up 5 bases; unmatched junction bases: 4. This CDR3 is built from 17 residues. CDR1 and CDR2 from the germline V gene are MGHRA and YSYEKL. CDR3 DNA sequence: TGCGCCAGCAGCCAAGATGGGGACAGGGGAGATAATTCACCCCTCCACTTT. It is translated as CASSQDGDRGDNSPLHF.

This chain uses TRBV27 with TRBJ2-7; 7 nucleotides align to TRBD1. Germline V gives CDR1 MNHEY, CDR2 SMNVEV (reference sequence). J gave up 3 bases and V 6 bases, and 8 bases lay outside the gene matches. The CDR3 extends over 14 amino acids. The DNA of the CDR3 is TGTGCCAGCAGCCACGGGACAGCTTTCTACGAGCAGTACTTC. Its translation: CASSHGTAFYEQYF.

The rearrangement joins TRBV4-2 to TRBJ1-6, with D uncertain. CDR1 and CDR2 from the germline V gene are LGHNA and YNFKEQ. The CDR3 sequence is 16 residues long. Trimming left V 0 bases short and J 6 bases short, with 12 bases between. CDR3 protein: CASSQDLRSPNSPLHF. The CDR3 bases are TGTGCCAGCAGCCAAGATCTGAGGAGCCCTAATTCACCCCTCCACTTT.

This chain links TRBV12-5 with TRBJ2-2, with D uncertain. Trimming took off 7 bases at V and 1 base at J, with 4 bases between the two ends. The CDR3 has 12 amino acids. Germline values: CDR1 LGHNT, CDR2 FRNRAP. The chain's CDR3 is CASVGNTGELFF. The CDR3 nucleotides are TGTGCTAGTGTCGGGAACACCGGGGAGCTGTTTTTT.

The rearrangement joins TRBV7-8 to TRBJ1-2; 9 bases align to TRBD1. The CDR3 is made up of 15 amino acids. V was pared by 0 bases and J by 4 bases, with 3 bases of the junction left unmatched. Germline-derived CDR1 and CDR2 are SGHVS and FQNEAQ. The CDR3 DNA reads TGTGCCAGCAGCTTAGCGGGGACAGGGCCCTATGGCTACACCTTC. Protein: CASSLAGTGPYGYTF.

The chain recombines TRBV7-9 with TRBJ2-1; maybe TRBD2 (6 bases). From germline, CDR1 is SEHNR and CDR2 FQNEAQ (reference sequence). V lost 1 base and J lost 6, with 10 bases in between. There are 14 residues in the CDR3. The CDR3 DNA is TGTGCCAGCAGCTTAGTTGTTAGCGGCAATGAGCAGTTCTTC. Its protein product is CASSLVVSGNEQFF.

This clone occurred a few times. The gene calls are TRBV9 and TRBJ2-5; maybe TRBD2 (7 bases). This CDR3 contains 16 residues. Germline V CDR1 and CDR2: SGDLS, YYNGEE. With 3 bases removed from V and 2 bases from J, the gap between germline ends came to 17 bases. The CDR3, as DNA: TGTGCCAGCAGCGCCTTTGGGGGGGCGGGTCAAGAGACCCAGTACTTC. Its translation: CASSAFGGAGQETQYF.

This chain links TRBV4-3 with TRBJ1-5, with TRBD1 as a possible D gene (5 bases). The germline V gene has CDR1 LGHNA and CDR2 YSLEER. Trimming removed 0 bases from V and 7 bases from J, with 22 bases in between. CDR3 size: 18 residues. The CDR3 protein is CASSQDAYPLQVSQPQHF. The CDR3 nucleotides are TGCGCCAGCAGCCAAGACGCCTACCCCTTACAGGTATCACAGCCCCAGCATTTT.

The chain joins TRBV21-1 to TRBJ1-1. TRBV21-1 is a pseudogene segment. The CDR3 length is 12 residues. The CDR3 DNA follows: TGTGCCAGCAGCCCCAGGAGGACTGAAGCTTTCTTT. Translating it yields CASSPRRTEAFF.

The chain's CDR3 is CASSQDTGGRGPDTQYF. Here the CDR3 DNA reads TGCGCCAGCAGCCAAGACACCGGGGGGAGGGGCCCAGATACGCAGTATTTT. J is TRBJ2-3 and V is TRBV4-1, with 7 nucleotides matching TRBD2. Germline CDR1 reads MGHRA; CDR2 reads YSYEKL. This CDR3 region has 17 residues. V trimming: 0 bases; J trimming: 4 bases; junction bases outside the gene matches: 10.

The chain recombines TRBV5-6 with TRBJ2-5, with D possibly matching TRBD1 (6 bases). Matching the DNA end better, TRBJ2-7 makes the J call doubtful. Germline assignment: CDR1 SGHDT and CDR2 YYEEEE. The CDR3 is 13 residues long. CDR3 coding DNA: TGTGCCAGCAGCTTAGGACAGTACCACGAGCAGTACTTC. Translating it yields CASSLGQYHEQYF.

The chain employs TRBV19 and TRBJ1-1; no definite D call. Trimming pared 1 base from V and 6 bases from J, leaving 9 bases between. Germline V lookup: CDR1 LNHDA, CDR2 SQIVND (reference sequence). There are 13 residues in the CDR3. The CDR3 nucleotides are TGTGCCAGTAGTATAGGAGTCAACGCTGAAGCTTTCTTT. This translates into CASSIGVNAEAFF.

This chain joins TRBV10-3 and TRBJ1-2, with D tentatively TRBD1 (5 bases). The CDR3 extends over 14 amino acids. CDR1 is ENHRY, CDR2 SYGVKD, per germline. Deletions cut 4 bases from V and 4 bases from J, with 13 bases between. CDR3: CAISAQVDGYGYTF. The CDR3 DNA is TGTGCCATCAGTGCACAGGTTGATGGCTATGGCTACACCTTC.

The chain carries TRBV4-2 and TRBJ1-6; the D gene is possibly TRBD1 (6 bases). From germline, CDR1 is LGHNA and CDR2 YNFKEQ. V shed 8 bases and J shed 4 bases, with 18 bases lying between them. The CDR3 totals 16 residues. The CDR3 loop is CASQDSRGLYNSPLHF. CDR3 coding DNA: TGTGCCAGCCAGGACTCCAGGGGATTGTATAATTCACCCCTCCACTTT.

The J gene is TRBJ2-5, the V gene TRBV28; 8 bases match TRBD2. Trimming removed 5 bases from V and 5 bases from J; junction bases left unmatched: 7. CDR3 length: 14 residues. CDR1 is MDHEN, CDR2 SYDVKM, per germline. CDR3 loop: CASSPQRGWETQYF. Written as DNA, the CDR3 is TGTGCCAGCAGTCCGCAGCGGGGGTGGGAGACCCAGTACTTC. Supplemented by reference TRBV28 and TRBJ2-5, the full variable domain reads DVKVTQSSRYLVKRTGEKVFLECVQDMDHENMFWYRQDPGLGLRLIYFSYDVKMKEKGDIPEGYSVSREKKERFSLILESASTNQTSMYLCASSPQRGWETQYFGPGTRLLVL.

V usage is TRBV6-1 and J usage is TRBJ2-3, with D perhaps matching TRBD1 (6 bases). The germline V gene encodes CDR1 MNHNS and CDR2 SASEGT. The CDR3 sequence is 16 residues long. V lost 2 bases and J 6 bases, leaving 18 bases between the germline ends. This CDR3 is CASSEQVDSPSDTQYF. The CDR3 region has the DNA TGTGCCAGCAGTGAACAGGTGGACAGCCCTTCCGATACGCAGTATTTT.

This chain connects TRBV7-9 to TRBJ1-1; TRBD1 is a possible D gene (5 bases). This CDR3 region has 16 residues. V was trimmed by 4 bases and J by 3 bases, leaving 18 bases between them. Germline CDR1 SEHNR, CDR2 FQNEAQ (reference sequence). CDR3 DNA sequence: TGTGCCAGCAGCTCTGGACGGGGGGGGTCGGACACTGAAGCTTTCTTT. It translates to CASSSGRGGSDTEAFF.

The rearrangement uses TRBV7-6 and TRBJ2-3; the D gene is possibly TRBD2 (6 bases). V was cut by 0 bases and J by 0 bases, with 16 bases left in between. CDR1 is SGHVS and CDR2 is FNYEAQ in the germline V gene. The CDR3 has 18 amino acids. This chain's CDR3 is CASSLASAGRTSTDTQYF. CDR3 DNA: TGTGCCAGCAGCTTAGCTAGCGCGGGGCGAACTAGCACAGATACGCAGTATTTT.

V is TRBV5-1 and J is TRBJ1-6, with no clear D. V was pared by 0 bases and J by 0 bases, with 13 bases between. Looked up from germline, CDR1 is SGHRS and CDR2 is YFSETQ. The CDR3 length is 18 residues. The CDR3 nucleotides are TGCGCCAGCAGCTTGGCTTGGATGGGGAGCTCCTATAATTCACCCCTCCACTTT. Protein sequence: CASSLAWMGSSYNSPLHF. Looking up the rest from reference TRBV5-1 and TRBJ1-6 gives the full variable domain: KAGVTQTPRYLIKTRGQQVTLSCSPISGHRSVSWYQQTPGQGLQFLFEYFSETQRNKGNFPGRFSGRQFSNSRSEMNVSTLELGDSALYLCASSLAWMGSSYNSPLHFGNGTRLTVT.

V is TRBV11-1 and J is TRBJ1-2, with 7 positions matching TRBD1. This CDR3 region has 14 residues. Looked up from germline, CDR1 is SGHAT and CDR2 is FQDESV (reference sequence). The trim removed 4 bases at V and 5 bases at J, leaving 7 bases unmatched. For the CDR3, the DNA is TGTGCCAGCAGCTACGCCGGGACAGCATATGGCTACACCTTC. It codes for CASSYAGTAYGYTF.

The rearrangement links TRBV7-8 to TRBJ1-3; D gene uncertain. Germline V lookup: CDR1 SGHVS, CDR2 FQNEAQ. This CDR3 spans 18 amino acids. Trimming took 3 bases from V and 0 from J, leaving 18 bases between them. CDR3 residues: CASSLSWNGLRSGNTIYF. The CDR3 nucleotides are TGTGCCAGCAGCTTGAGCTGGAATGGACTCCGCTCTGGAAACACCATATATTTT.

The chain employs TRBV29-1 and TRBJ1-1; D unresolved. The CDR3 loop spans 13 amino acids. With 5 bases removed from V and 5 bases from J, the gap between germline ends came to 15 bases. Germline V gives CDR1 SQVTM, CDR2 ANQGSEA. Here the CDR3 DNA reads TGCAGCGTTCATCGGGGTTTAAGAACTGAAGCTTTCTTT. It yields the protein CSVHRGLRTEAFF. The whole variable domain, remainder taken from reference TRBV29-1 and TRBJ1-1, is SAVISQKPSRDICQRGTSLTIQCQVDSQVTMMFWYRQQPGQSLTLIATANQGSEATYESGFVIDKFPISRPNLTFSTLTVSNMSPEDSSIYLCSVHRGLRTEAFFGQGTRLTVV.

The CDR3 bases are TGTGCCAGCAGCGTAGCGGGGACAGGGGATGAAAAACTGTTTTTT. It encodes CASSVAGTGDEKLFF. This chain links TRBV9 with TRBJ1-4, with 10 positions matching TRBD1. The CDR3 spans 15 residues. V trimming: 0 bases; J trimming: 6 bases; junction bases outside the gene matches: 2. From germline, CDR1 is SGDLS and CDR2 YYNGEE.

The chain has TRBV7-6 and TRBJ2-5; no reliable D call. Between the trimmed V and J ends, which lost 1 base and 2 bases, there was a span of 11 bases. The germline V gene has CDR1 SGHVS and CDR2 FNYEAQ. This CDR3 has 15 amino acids. The DNA of the CDR3 is TGTGCCAGCAGCTTAGGGGCATTCAAGCAAGAGACCCAGTACTTC. Translated: CASSLGAFKQETQYF.

The gene calls are TRBV6-1 and TRBJ1-5; D perhaps matches TRBD1 (6 bases). This CDR3 has 13 amino acids. V was pared by 2 bases and J by 6 bases, with 8 bases between. The germline V gene has CDR1 MNHNS and CDR2 SASEGT. The CDR3 coding sequence is TGTGCCAGCAGTGAATGGGGGCTTCAGCCCCAGCATTTT. Its protein is CASSEWGLQPQHF.

This clone is judged medium-sized. The chain employs TRBV6-1 and TRBJ2-7; TRBD1 matches 7 bases. This CDR3 comprises 13 residues. Germline lookup yields CDR1 MNHNS and CDR2 SASEGT. The V segment lost 1 base and the J segment 3 bases; nucleotides outside the gene matches: 0. The CDR3 nucleotides read TGTGCCAGCAGTGAAGACAGGGGCTACGAGCAGTACTTC. This sequence encodes CASSEDRGYEQYF.

V is TRBV27 and J is TRBJ2-3; tentatively, D is TRBD2 (6 bases). This CDR3 has 15 amino acids. The V gene lost 3 bases and the J gene lost 4 bases, with 14 bases spanning the gap. The germline CDR1 and CDR2 sequences are MNHEY and SMNVEV (reference sequence). CDR3 coding DNA: TGTGCCAGCAGTTTCGGGAACTGGGGGGCAGATACGCAGTATTTT. It encodes CASSFGNWGADTQYF.

This clone appeared a few times. The chain links TRBV9 to TRBJ2-5; 8 bases are a match to TRBD1. Germline values: CDR1 SGDLS, CDR2 YYNGEE. The CDR3 is 16 amino acids. Germline trimming cut 0 bases from V and 1 base from J; bases unmatched to any gene: 5. The CDR3 nucleotides read TGTGCCAGCAGCGTAGAACAAGGACAGGGCCAAGAGACCCAGTACTTC. Its protein is CASSVEQGQGQETQYF.

The gene calls are TRBV11-2 and TRBJ2-3, with D perhaps TRBD2 (5 bases). The germline V gene has CDR1 SGHAT and CDR2 FQNNGV. V was pared by 1 base and J by 2 bases, with 7 bases between. The CDR3 is 14 residues long. The CDR3 sequence: CASSLGGSTDTQYF. The CDR3, as DNA: TGTGCCAGCAGCTTAGGCGGGTCCACAGATACGCAGTATTTT.

V usage is TRBV27 and J usage is TRBJ2-3; D ambiguous. The CDR3 is made up of 14 amino acids. Trimming stripped 2 bases from V and 1 base from J, with 7 bases between. Germline-derived CDR1 and CDR2 are MNHEY and SMNVEV (reference sequence). CDR3 protein: CASSLGPGTDTQYF. Written as DNA, the CDR3 is TGTGCCAGCAGTTTAGGCCCCGGCACAGATACGCAGTATTTT.